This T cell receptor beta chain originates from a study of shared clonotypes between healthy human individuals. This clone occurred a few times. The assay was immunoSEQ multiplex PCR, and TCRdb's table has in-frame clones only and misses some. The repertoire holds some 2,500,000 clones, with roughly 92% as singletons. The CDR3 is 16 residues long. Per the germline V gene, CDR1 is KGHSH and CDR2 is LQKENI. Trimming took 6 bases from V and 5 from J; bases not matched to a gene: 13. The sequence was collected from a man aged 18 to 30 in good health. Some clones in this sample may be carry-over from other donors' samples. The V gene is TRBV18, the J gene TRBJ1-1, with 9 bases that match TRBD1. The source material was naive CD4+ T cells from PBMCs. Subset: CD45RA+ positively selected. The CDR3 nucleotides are TGTGCCAGCTCGCTAACAGGGGGCAGTGCGGGGACTGAAGCTTTCTTT. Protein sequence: CASSLTGGSAGTEAFF.